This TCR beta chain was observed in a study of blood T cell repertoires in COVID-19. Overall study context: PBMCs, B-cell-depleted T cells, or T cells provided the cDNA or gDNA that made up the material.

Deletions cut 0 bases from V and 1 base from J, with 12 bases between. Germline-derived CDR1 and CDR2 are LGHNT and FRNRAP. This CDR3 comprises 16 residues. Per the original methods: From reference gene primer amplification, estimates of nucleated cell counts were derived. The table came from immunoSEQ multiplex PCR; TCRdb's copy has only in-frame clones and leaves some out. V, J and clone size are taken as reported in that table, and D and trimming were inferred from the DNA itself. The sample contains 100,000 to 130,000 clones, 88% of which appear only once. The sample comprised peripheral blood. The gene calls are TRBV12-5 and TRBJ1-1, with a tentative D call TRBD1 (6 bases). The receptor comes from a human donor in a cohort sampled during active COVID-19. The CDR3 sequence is CASGLVVGQTNTEAFF. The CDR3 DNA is TGTGCTAGTGGTTTGGTAGTCGGACAGACGAACACTGAAGCTTTCTTT. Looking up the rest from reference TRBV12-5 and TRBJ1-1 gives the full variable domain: DARVTQTPRHKVTEMGQEVTMRCQPILGHNTVFWYRQTMMQGLELLAYFRNRAPLDDSGMPKDRFSAEMPDATLATLKIQPSEPRDSAVYFCASGLVVGQTNTEAFFGQGTRLTVV.